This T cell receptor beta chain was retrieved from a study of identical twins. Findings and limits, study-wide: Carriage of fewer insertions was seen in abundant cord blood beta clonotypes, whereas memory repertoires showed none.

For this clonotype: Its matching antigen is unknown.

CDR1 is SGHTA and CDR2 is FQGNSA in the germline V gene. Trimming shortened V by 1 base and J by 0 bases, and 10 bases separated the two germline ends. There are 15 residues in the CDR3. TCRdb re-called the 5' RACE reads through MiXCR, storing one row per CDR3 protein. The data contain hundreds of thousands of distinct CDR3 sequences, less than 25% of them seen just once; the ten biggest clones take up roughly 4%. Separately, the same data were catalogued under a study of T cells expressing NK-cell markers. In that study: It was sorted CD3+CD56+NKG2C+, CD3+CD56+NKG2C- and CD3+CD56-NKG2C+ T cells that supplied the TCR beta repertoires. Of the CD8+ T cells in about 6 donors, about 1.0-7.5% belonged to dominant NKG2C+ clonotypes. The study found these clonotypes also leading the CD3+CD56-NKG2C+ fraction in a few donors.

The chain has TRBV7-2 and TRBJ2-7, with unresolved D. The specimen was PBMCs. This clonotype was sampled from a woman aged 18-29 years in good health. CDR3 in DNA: TGTGCCAGCAGCTTAGGCCTCGCCTTCTCCTACGAGCAGTACTTC. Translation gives CASSLGLAFSYEQYF.